The entry below gives a single T cell receptor beta chain sequence along with its context. The assay was immunoSEQ multiplex PCR, and TCRdb's table has in-frame clones only and misses some. Here the sample spans 14,000 to 15,000 clones, about 90% being singletons. The sample originates from a study of OX40 agonist ivuxolimab in advanced cancers. Study summary: Patients undergoing dose escalation presented with hepatocellular carcinoma, melanoma, renal cell or head and neck cancer. Participants could have had prior anti-PD-1, anti-PD-L1 or anti-CTLA-4 therapy, and approximately 40% had some.

Germline CDR1 LGHNA, CDR2 YNFKEQ. The length of the CDR3 is 14 residues. The junction had 11 bases not matched to a gene; V was cut back by 5 bases and J by 10 bases. This specimen was CD4+ or CD8+ T cells sorted from blood, taken in a trial of the OX40 agonist ivuxolimab. The sequence came from an adult with an advanced solid tumor such as melanoma, head and neck, liver or kidney cancer. The V gene is TRBV4-2, the J gene TRBJ2-1; 7 bases line up with TRBD2. CDR3 DNA: TGTGCCAGCAGCTCCCCCGGCGGGAGCAGCGAGCAGTTCTTC. Encoded protein: CASSSPGGSSEQFF.